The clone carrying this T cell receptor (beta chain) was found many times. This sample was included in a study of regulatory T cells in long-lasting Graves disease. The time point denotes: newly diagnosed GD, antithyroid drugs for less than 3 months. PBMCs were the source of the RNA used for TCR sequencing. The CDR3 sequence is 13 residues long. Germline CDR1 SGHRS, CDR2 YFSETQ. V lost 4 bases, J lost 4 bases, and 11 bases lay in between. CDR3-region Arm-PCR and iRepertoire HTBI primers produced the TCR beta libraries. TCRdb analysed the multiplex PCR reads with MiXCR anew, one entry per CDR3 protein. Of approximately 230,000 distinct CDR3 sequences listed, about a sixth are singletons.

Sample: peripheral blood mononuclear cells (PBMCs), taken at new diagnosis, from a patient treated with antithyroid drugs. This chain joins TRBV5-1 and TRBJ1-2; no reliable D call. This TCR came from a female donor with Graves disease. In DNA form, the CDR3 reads TGCGCCAGCAGCACTGAAAGCCCCTATGGCTACACCTTC. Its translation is CASSTESPYGYTF.